These 20 T cell receptor beta chains originate from one sample sequenced in a study of T cells in Graves' hyperthyroidism and ophthalmopathy. Amplified regions were TCR beta CDR3 sequences from RNA transcripts. Researchers ran a first-round RT-PCR on the TCR CDR3 using the HTBI primer set. TCRdb used MiXCR to reprocess the multiplex PCR reads, holding one entry per CDR3 protein. The sample carries about 610,000 distinct CDR3 sequences, roughly 14% recorded once. Specimen: blood. The receptor set was obtained from a woman aged 35 to 49 with Graves' ophthalmopathy.

A remark on this clonotype: This could be a read error, since a much larger clone is one nucleotide away. V usage is TRBV30 and J usage is TRBJ2-7; 8 bases are a match to TRBD1. After removal of 5 bases from V and 1 base from J, the junction contained 4 bases not matched to a gene. Germline CDR1 is GTSNPN and CDR2 is SVGIG (reference sequence). The CDR3 spans 13 residues. The CDR3 DNA reads TGTGCCTGGGGCAGGGGGCTTTCCTACGAGCAGTACTTC. Amino acid sequence: CAWGRGLSYEQYF.

This clonotype was counted only a few times. The chain employs TRBV25-1 and TRBJ1-3; D not resolved. CDR1 and CDR2 (germline): MGHDK, SYGVNS. V lost 4 bases, J lost 3 bases, and 10 bases lay in between. This CDR3 is built from 14 residues. The CDR3 loop is CASSGLPGGNTIYF. The CDR3 DNA reads as TGTGCCAGCAGTGGACTGCCTGGTGGAAACACCATATATTTT.

This clonotype was picked up many times. The genes are TRBV27 and TRBJ1-2; possible D gene TRBD1, 5 bases. The germline CDR1 and CDR2 sequences are MNHEY and SMNVEV (reference sequence). This CDR3 is 15 amino acids long. V lost 5 bases and J 2 bases, leaving 15 bases between the germline ends. CDR3 coding DNA: TGTGCCAGCAGTCTCTGGACGGACAACAACTATGGCTACACCTTC. Translation gives CASSLWTDNNYGYTF.

This clonotype was counted ten times or more. V and J are TRBV11-2 and TRBJ2-5; unclear D gene. CDR1 is SGHAT and CDR2 is FQNNGV in the germline V gene. V lost 1 base and J lost 5, with 11 bases in between. CDR3 length: 14 residues. CDR3 loop: CASSLVSLTETQYF. Here the CDR3 DNA reads TGTGCCAGCAGCTTAGTGTCGCTAACGGAGACCCAGTACTTC. Drawing the rest from reference TRBV11-2 and TRBJ2-5, the complete variable domain is EAGVAQSPRYKIIEKRQSVAFWCNPISGHATLYWYQQILGQGPKLLIQFQNNGVVDDSQLPKDRFSAERLKGVDSTLKIQPAKLEDSAVYLCASSLVSLTETQYFGPGTRLLVL.

This clonotype appeared many times. The chain is built from TRBV5-1 and TRBJ1-2, with a weak D call TRBD1 (5 bases). Deletions cut 3 bases from V and 8 bases from J, with 20 bases between. Germline loops: CDR1 SGHRS, CDR2 YFSETQ. This CDR3 spans 15 amino acids. The CDR3 region has the DNA TGCGCCAGCAGCTCGGGGCCGGGCCCCGGGGAGGGCTACACCTTC. Its translation: CASSSGPGPGEGYTF.

This clonotype was recorded many times. The chain recombines TRBV7-2 with TRBJ2-7, with D possibly TRBD2 on 6 matching bases. Germline CDR1 SGHTA, CDR2 FQGNSA. V lost 2 bases and J lost 6, with 11 bases in between. There are 13 residues in the CDR3. The CDR3 DNA reads TGTGCCAGCAGCTTATTCTGGGGAGGCGAGCAGTACTTC. This translates into CASSLFWGGEQYF.

This clonotype was recorded only once. This chain's CDR3 is CASSSGGYGQNTEAFF. The CDR3 bases are TGTGCCAGCAGCTCAGGGGGGTACGGTCAGAACACTGAAGCTTTCTTT. J is TRBJ1-1 and V is TRBV9; 7 nucleotides match TRBD1. CDR3 size: 16 residues. The germline V gene encodes CDR1 SGDLS and CDR2 YYNGEE. The V and J ends lost 4 bases and 1 base, in that order; junction bases with no gene match: 10.

This clonotype was counted at least ten times. This CDR3 reads CASSLTGLGNTEAFF. The CDR3 DNA reads TGTGCCAGCAGTTTGACAGGGTTAGGGAACACTGAAGCTTTCTTT. The J gene is TRBJ1-1, the V gene TRBV12-3 or TRBV12-4; 7 nucleotides line up with TRBD1. The J segment lost 1 base and the V segment lost 3 bases, leaving 5 bases of the junction unmatched. The CDR3 loop spans 15 amino acids.

This clonotype was recorded at least ten times. This chain joins TRBV28 and TRBJ1-2; a weak D match, TRBD1 (5 bases). Germline V lookup: CDR1 MDHEN, CDR2 SYDVKM. The CDR3 is made up of 13 amino acids. The germline V and J ends were trimmed by 2 bases and 7 bases, with 11 bases remaining between them. CDR3 sequence (DNA): TGTGCCAGCAGTTTAGGCGGGGGGGGTGGCTACACCTTC. Translation gives CASSLGGGGGYTF.

This sequence joins TRBV6-2 or TRBV6-3 and TRBJ2-7; D could derive from TRBD1 or TRBD2 (5 bases each). V gave up 10 bases and J gave up 6 bases, with 7 bases separating them. This CDR3 contains 9 residues. Germline lookup yields CDR1 MNHEY and CDR2 SVGEGT. The CDR3: CATGREQYF. DNA of the CDR3: TGTGCCACGGGGCGCGAGCAGTACTTC.

This clonotype was detected ten times or more. The rearrangement links TRBV19 to TRBJ2-2, with D perhaps matching TRBD1 or TRBD2 (6 bases each). CDR3 length: 15 residues. V was shortened by 9 bases and J by 4 bases, with 18 bases between the two germline ends. Germline loops: CDR1 LNHDA, CDR2 SQIVND (reference sequence). The CDR3 loop reads CASGGNRVGTGELFF. The CDR3 DNA reads TGTGCCAGCGGAGGGAACAGGGTAGGCACCGGGGAGCTGTTTTTT.

This clonotype occurred many times. The genes are TRBV12-3 or TRBV12-4 and TRBJ2-4; D might be TRBD2 (6 bases). V shed 1 base and J shed 0 bases, with 10 bases lying between them. The CDR3 loop spans 16 amino acids. CDR3 nucleotides: TGTGCCAGCAGTTTAGGTCGGGGGTTAGCCAAAAACATTCAGTACTTC. This sequence encodes CASSLGRGLAKNIQYF.

This clonotype showed up many times. A much larger clone lies a single base off, so this may be a read error. This sequence joins TRBV14 and TRBJ1-1; D may be TRBD1 (6 bases). CDR1 and CDR2 from the germline V gene are SGHDN and FVKESK. The CDR3 is 14 amino acids. V was trimmed by 4 bases and J by 1 base, leaving 10 bases between them. The CDR3 region is CASSPRRGNTEAFF. In DNA, the CDR3 is TGTGCCAGCAGCCCCCGCAGGGGGAACACTGAAGCTTTCTTT.

There are many counts of this clonotype. The chain recombines TRBV10-3 with TRBJ2-7; no definite D call. The CDR3 is 13 amino acids. V gave up 4 bases and J gave up 3 bases, with 10 bases separating them. CDR1 and CDR2 from the germline V gene are ENHRY and SYGVKD. For the CDR3, the DNA is TGTGCCATCAGTGTTGGGGTGAACTACGAGCAGTACTTC. Its protein product is CAISVGVNYEQYF.

The chain joins TRBV20-1 to TRBJ2-7, with 7 bases fitting TRBD1. The J segment lost 2 bases and the V segment lost 8 bases, leaving 6 bases of the junction unmatched. CDR3 size: 12 residues. Germline V gene lookup returns CDR1 DFQATT and CDR2 SNEGSKA (reference sequence). CDR3: CSLQGPAYEQYF. The DNA of the CDR3 is TGCAGTCTACAGGGGCCCGCCTACGAGCAGTACTTC.

In this sample, this clonotype turned up many times. The CDR3 DNA reads TGTGCCAGCAGCCAAGATCTAGGCAGTCTGAACACTGAAGCTTTCTTT. As protein: CASSQDLGSLNTEAFF. The J gene is TRBJ1-1, the V gene TRBV3-1; no reliable D call. The germline V gene encodes CDR1 LGHDT and CDR2 YNNKEL (reference sequence). The ends were cut back, 0 bases at V and 0 bases at J, with 11 bases in the middle. This CDR3 is 16 amino acids long.

This clonotype was seen repeatedly, ten times or more. The chain employs TRBV6-1 and TRBJ1-2; no definite D call. V shed 2 bases and J shed 4 bases, with 14 bases lying between them. The CDR3 has 15 residues. Germline V lookup: CDR1 MNHNS, CDR2 SASEGT. CDR3 residues: CASSESRGGSYGYTF. As DNA, the CDR3 is TGTGCCAGCAGTGAAAGTCGGGGTGGCAGCTATGGCTACACCTTC.

This clonotype was observed at least ten times. The V and J genes are TRBV15 and TRBJ1-5, with unresolved D. V was clipped by 8 bases and J by 0 bases, with 8 bases between them. From germline, CDR1 is LNHNV and CDR2 YYDKDF (reference sequence). The CDR3 sequence is 13 residues long. The CDR3 loop is CATGPVSNQPQHF. CDR3 nucleotide sequence: TGTGCCACCGGGCCAGTTAGCAATCAGCCCCAGCATTTT.

Ten or more counts support this clonotype. The V and J genes are TRBV19 and TRBJ1-5; 10 bases are a match to TRBD1. The CDR3 length is 16 residues. CDR1 LNHDA and CDR2 SQIVND come from the germline V gene (reference sequence). V was pared by 4 bases and J by 5 bases, with 8 bases of the junction left unmatched. CDR3 sequence reads: CASSKPGQGSHQPQHF. The DNA of the CDR3 is TGTGCCAGTAGTAAACCGGGACAGGGGAGCCATCAGCCCCAGCATTTT. Together with reference TRBV19 and TRBJ1-5, the CDR3 gives the full variable domain: DGGITQSPKYLFRKEGQNVTLSCEQNLNHDAMYWYRQDPGQGLRLIYYSQIVNDFQKGDIAEGYSVSREKKESFPLTVTSAQKNPTAFYLCASSKPGQGSHQPQHFGDGTRLSIL.

This clonotype appeared many times. The chain combines TRBV6-2 or TRBV6-3 with TRBJ1-5; weak D call: TRBD1 (5 bases). Trimming took 0 bases from V and 5 from J, leaving 14 bases between them. Germline lookup yields CDR1 MNHEY and CDR2 SVGEGT. The CDR3 has 16 amino acids. CDR3 DNA: TGTGCCAGCAGTTACTCACAGGACTCAATGGATCAGCCCCAGCATTTT. Translated, it gives CASSYSQDSMDQPQHF.